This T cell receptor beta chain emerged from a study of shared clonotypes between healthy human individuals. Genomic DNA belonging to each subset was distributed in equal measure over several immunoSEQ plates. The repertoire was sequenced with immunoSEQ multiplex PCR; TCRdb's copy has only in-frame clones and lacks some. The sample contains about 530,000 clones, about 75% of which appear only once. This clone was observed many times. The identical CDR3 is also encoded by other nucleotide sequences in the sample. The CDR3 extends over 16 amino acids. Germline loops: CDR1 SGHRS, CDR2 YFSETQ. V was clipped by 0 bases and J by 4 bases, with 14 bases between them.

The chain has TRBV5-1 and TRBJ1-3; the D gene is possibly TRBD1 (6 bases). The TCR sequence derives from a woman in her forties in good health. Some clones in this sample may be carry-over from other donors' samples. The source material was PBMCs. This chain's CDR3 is CASSLGTGFKGNTIYF. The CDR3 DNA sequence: TGCGCCAGCAGCTTGGGAACAGGGTTCAAGGGAAACACCATATATTTT.